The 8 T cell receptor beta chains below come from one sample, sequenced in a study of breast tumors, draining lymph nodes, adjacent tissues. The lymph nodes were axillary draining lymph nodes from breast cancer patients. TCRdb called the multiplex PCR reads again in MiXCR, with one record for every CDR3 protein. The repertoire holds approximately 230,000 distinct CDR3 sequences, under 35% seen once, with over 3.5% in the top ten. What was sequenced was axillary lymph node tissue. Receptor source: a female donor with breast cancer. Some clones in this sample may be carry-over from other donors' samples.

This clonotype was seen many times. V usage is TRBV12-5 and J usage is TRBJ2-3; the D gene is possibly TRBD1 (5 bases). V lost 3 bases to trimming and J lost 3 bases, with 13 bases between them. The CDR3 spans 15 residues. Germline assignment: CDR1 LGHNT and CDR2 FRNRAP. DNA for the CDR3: TGTGCTAGTGGTTTTGGGCAGGGCGGAACAGATACGCAGTATTTT. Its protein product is CASGFGQGGTDTQYF.

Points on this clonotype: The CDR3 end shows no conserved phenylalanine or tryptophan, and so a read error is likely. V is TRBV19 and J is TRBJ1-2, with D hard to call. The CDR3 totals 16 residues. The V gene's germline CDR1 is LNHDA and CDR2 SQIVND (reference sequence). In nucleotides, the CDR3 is TGTGTCAGTAGGAAGGAGGAGGACGGCGTTTTGCCTGGCTACACCTCC. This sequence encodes CVSRKEEDGVLPGYTS.

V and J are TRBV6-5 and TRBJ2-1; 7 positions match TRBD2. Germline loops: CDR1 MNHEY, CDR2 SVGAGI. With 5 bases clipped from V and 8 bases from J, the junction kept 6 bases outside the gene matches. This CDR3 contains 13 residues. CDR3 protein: CASSKWGGDEQFF. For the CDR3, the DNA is TGTGCCAGCAGTAAGTGGGGAGGGGATGAGCAGTTCTTC.

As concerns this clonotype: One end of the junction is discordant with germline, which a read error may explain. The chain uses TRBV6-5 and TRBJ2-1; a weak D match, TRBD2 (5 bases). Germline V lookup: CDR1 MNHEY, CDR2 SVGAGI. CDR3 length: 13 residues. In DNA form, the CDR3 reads TGTGCCAGCAGTCACTCGATCGGGGATGAGCAGTTCTTC. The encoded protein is CASSHSIGDEQFF.

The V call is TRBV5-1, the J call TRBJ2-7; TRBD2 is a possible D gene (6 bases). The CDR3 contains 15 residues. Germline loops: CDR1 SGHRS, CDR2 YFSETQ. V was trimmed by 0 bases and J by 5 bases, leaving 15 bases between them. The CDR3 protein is CASSLVGGIGDEQYF. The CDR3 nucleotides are TGCGCCAGCAGCTTGGTGGGCGGGATAGGCGACGAGCAGTACTTC.

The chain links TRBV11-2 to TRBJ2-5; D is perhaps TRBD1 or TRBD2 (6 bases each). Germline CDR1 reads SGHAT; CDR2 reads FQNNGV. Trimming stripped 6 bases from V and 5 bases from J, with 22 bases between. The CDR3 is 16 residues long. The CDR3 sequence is CASRFRGAIIGETQYF. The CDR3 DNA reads TGTGCCAGCAGATTTAGGGGGGCCATAATCGGGGAGACCCAGTACTTC. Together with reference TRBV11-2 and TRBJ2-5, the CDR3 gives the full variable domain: EAGVAQSPRYKIIEKRQSVAFWCNPISGHATLYWYQQILGQGPKLLIQFQNNGVVDDSQLPKDRFSAERLKGVDSTLKIQPAKLEDSAVYLCASRFRGAIIGETQYFGPGTRLLVL.

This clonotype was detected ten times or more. This CDR3 reads CASGLVRTGGQETQYF. The CDR3 region has the DNA TGTGCTAGTGGTTTGGTACGGACAGGGGGCCAAGAGACCCAGTACTTC. The chain combines TRBV12-5 with TRBJ2-5; 10 bases are shared with TRBD1. J gave up 1 base and V 0 bases, and 2 bases lay outside the gene matches. Germline CDR1 and CDR2: LGHNT and FRNRAP. CDR3 length: 16 amino acids.

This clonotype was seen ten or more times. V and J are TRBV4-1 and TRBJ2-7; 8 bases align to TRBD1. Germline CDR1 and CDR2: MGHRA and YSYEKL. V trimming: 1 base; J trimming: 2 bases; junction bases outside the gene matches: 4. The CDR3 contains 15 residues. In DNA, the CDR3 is TGCGCCAGCAGCCAAGTGGGACAGGCCGCCTACGAGCAGTACTTC. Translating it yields CASSQVGQAAYEQYF.